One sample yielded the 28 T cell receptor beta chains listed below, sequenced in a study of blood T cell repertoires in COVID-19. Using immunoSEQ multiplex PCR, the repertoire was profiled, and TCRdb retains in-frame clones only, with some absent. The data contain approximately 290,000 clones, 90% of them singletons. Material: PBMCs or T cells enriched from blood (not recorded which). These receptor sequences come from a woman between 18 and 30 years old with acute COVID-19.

This CDR3 is CASSTDGAPSSGNTIYF. CDR3 nucleotide sequence: TGTGCCAGCAGTACTGACGGAGCCCCATCCTCTGGAAACACCATATATTTT. The gene calls are TRBV28 and TRBJ1-3; D uncertain. CDR1 is MDHEN, CDR2 SYDVKM, per germline. The CDR3 contains 17 residues. V was shortened by 5 bases and J by 0 bases, with 17 bases between the two germline ends. The full variable domain, rest sourced from reference TRBV28 and TRBJ1-3, is DVKVTQSSRYLVKRTGEKVFLECVQDMDHENMFWYRQDPGLGLRLIYFSYDVKMKEKGDIPEGYSVSREKKERFSLILESASTNQTSMYLCASSTDGAPSSGNTIYFGEGSWLTVV.

The CDR3 DNA sequence: TGTGCCAGCATTGGGGACATTACTTATGAAAAACTGTTTTTT. Amino acid sequence: CASIGDITYEKLFF. The genes are TRBV28 and TRBJ1-4, with D possibly matching TRBD1 (6 bases). The CDR3 runs to 14 residues. V shed 7 bases and J shed 6 bases, with 15 bases lying between them. CDR1 and CDR2 from the germline V gene are MDHEN and SYDVKM.

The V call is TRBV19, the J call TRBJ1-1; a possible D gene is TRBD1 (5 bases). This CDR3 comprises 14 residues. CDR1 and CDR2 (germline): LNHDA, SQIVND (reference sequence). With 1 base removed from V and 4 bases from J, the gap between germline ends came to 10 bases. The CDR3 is CASSIGREFTEAFF. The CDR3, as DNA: TGTGCCAGTAGTATAGGCAGGGAATTCACTGAAGCTTTCTTT.

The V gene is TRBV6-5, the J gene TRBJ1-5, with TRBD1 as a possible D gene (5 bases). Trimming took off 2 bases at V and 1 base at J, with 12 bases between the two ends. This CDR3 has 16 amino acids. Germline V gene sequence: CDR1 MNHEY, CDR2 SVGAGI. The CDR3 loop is CASSYKGQGSNQPQHF. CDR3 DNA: TGTGCCAGCAGTTACAAGGGGCAGGGAAGCAATCAGCCCCAGCATTTT.

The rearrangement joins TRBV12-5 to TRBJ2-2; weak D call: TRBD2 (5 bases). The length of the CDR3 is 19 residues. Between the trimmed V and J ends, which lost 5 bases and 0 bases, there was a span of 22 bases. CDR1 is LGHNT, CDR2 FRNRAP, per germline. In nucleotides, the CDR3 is TGTGCTAGTGGTCGCGAGGGCTTGCACAGTAATACGAACACCGGGGAGCTGTTTTTT. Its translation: CASGREGLHSNTNTGELFF.

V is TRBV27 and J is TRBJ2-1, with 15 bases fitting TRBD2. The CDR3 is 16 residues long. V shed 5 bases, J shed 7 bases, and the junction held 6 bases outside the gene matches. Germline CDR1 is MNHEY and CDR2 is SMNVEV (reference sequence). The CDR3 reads CASSNQGTSGRNEQFF. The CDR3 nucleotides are TGTGCCAGCAGTAACCAAGGGACTAGCGGGAGGAATGAGCAGTTCTTC.

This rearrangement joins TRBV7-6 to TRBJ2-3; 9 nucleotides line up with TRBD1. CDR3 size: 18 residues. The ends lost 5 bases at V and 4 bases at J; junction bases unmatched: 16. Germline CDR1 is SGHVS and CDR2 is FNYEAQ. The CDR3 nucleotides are TGTGCCAGCAGCCCACAGGGGACAGGGCTAAGAGTCGCAGATACGCAGTATTTT. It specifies CASSPQGTGLRVADTQYF.

In nucleotides, the CDR3 is TGTGCCATCAGTGAGGGACAGGTAGCTGAAAAACTGTTTTTT. Encoded protein: CAISEGQVAEKLFF. V and J are TRBV10-3 and TRBJ1-4; 7 nucleotides agree with TRBD1. Trimming took 2 bases from V and 7 from J; bases not matched to a gene: 4. This CDR3 has 14 amino acids. Germline V gene data show CDR1 as ENHRY and CDR2 as SYGVKD.

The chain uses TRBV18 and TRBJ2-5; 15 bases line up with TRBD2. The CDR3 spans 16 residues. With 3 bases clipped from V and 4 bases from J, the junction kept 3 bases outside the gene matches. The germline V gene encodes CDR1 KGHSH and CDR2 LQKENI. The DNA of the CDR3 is TGTGCCAGCTCACCGGGACTAGCGGGAGGCGGAGAGACCCAGTACTTC. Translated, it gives CASSPGLAGGGETQYF.

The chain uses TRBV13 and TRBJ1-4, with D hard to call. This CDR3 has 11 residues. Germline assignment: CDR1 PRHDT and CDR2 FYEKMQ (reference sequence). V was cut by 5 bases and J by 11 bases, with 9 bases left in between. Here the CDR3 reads CASSASGKLFF. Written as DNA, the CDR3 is TGTGCCAGCAGCGCCTCGGGGAAACTGTTTTTT.

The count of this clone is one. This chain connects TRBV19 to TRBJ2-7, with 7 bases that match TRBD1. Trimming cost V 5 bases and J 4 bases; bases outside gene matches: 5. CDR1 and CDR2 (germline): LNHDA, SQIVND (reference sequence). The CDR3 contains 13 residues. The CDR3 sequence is CASSPGQIYEQYF. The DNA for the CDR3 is TGTGCCAGTAGTCCGGGACAGATATACGAGCAGTACTTC.

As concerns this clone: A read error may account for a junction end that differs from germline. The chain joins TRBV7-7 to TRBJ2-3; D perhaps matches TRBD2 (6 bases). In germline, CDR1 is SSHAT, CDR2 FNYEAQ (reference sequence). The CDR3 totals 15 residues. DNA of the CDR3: TGTGCTAGCAGCTTACTCGGGAGAGAGGGAGATACGCAGTATTTT. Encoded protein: CASSLLGREGDTQYF.

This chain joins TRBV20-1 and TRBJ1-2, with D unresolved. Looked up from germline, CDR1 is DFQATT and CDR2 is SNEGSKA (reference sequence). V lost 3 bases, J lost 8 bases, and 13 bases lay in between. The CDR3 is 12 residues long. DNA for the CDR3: TGCAGTGCTAGTTCGTGGGCGTCGGGCTACACCTTC. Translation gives CSASSWASGYTF.

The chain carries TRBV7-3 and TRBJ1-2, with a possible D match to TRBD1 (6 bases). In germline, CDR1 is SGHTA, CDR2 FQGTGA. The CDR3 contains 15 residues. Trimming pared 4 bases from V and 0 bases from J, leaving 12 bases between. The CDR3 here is CASSSGQLTNYGYTF. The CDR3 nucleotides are TGTGCCAGCAGCTCCGGACAGCTTACTAACTATGGCTACACCTTC.

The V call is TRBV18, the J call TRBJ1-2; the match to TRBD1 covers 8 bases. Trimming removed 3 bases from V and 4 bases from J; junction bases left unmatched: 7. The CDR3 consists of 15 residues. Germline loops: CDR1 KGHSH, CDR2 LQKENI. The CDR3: CASSPEQGAVYGYTF. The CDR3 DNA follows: TGTGCCAGCTCACCGGAGCAGGGGGCTGTCTATGGCTACACCTTC.

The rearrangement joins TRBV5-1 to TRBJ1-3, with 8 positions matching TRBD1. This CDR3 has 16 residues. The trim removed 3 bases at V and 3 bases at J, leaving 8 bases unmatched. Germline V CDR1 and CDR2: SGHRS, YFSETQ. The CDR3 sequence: CASSSFSGTGGNTIYF. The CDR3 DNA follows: TGCGCCAGCAGCTCCTTTTCCGGGACAGGTGGAAACACCATATATTTT.

This CDR3 reads CASSLGGLLAETQYF. The CDR3 DNA sequence: TGTGCCAGCAGCTTAGGAGGGTTGTTGGCGGAGACCCAGTACTTC. The chain is built from TRBV7-2 and TRBJ2-5, with a tentative D call TRBD2 (5 bases). With 1 base removed from V and 5 bases from J, the gap between germline ends came to 14 bases. This CDR3 is built from 15 residues. In germline, CDR1 is SGHTA, CDR2 FQGNSA.

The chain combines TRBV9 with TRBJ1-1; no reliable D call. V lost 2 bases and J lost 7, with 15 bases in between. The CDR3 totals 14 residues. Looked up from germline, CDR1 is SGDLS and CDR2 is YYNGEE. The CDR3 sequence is CASSVLLEGNEAFF. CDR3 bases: TGTGCCAGCAGCGTTCTTCTAGAGGGAAATGAAGCTTTCTTT.

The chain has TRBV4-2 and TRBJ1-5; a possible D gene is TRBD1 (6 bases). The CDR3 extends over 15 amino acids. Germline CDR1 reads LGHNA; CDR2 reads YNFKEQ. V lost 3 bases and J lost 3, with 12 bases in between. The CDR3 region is CASSQGHGNNQPQHF. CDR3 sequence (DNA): TGTGCCAGCAGCCAGGGACACGGAAACAATCAGCCCCAGCATTTT.

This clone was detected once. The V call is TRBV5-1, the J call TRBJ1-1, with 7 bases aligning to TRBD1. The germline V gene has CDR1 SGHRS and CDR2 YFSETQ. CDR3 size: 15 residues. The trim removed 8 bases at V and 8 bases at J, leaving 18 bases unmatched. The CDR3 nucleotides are TGCGCCAGTCGCCTTACAGGGGCGCAAAACCCAGAAGCTTTCTTT. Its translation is CASRLTGAQNPEAFF. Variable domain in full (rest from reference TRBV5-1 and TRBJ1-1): KAGVTQTPRYLIKTRGQQVTLSCSPISGHRSVSWYQQTPGQGLQFLFEYFSETQRNKGNFPGRFSGRQFSNSRSEMNVSTLELGDSALYLCASRLTGAQNPEAFFGQGTRLTVV.

CDR3 residues: CASSKSLASVFSGANVLTF. CDR3 in DNA: TGTGCCAGCAGTAAAAGTTTAGCTAGCGTGTTCTCTGGGGCCAACGTCCTGACTTTC. The chain joins TRBV28 to TRBJ2-6; D might be TRBD2 (6 bases). The germline gives CDR1 MDHEN, CDR2 SYDVKM. Trimming left V 5 bases short and J 0 bases short, with 20 bases between. The CDR3 runs 19 residues.

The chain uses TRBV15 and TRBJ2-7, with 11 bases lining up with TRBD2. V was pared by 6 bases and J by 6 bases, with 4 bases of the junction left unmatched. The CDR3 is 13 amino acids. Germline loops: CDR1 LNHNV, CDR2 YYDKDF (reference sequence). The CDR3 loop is CATSTSGSSEQYF. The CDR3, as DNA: TGTGCCACCAGTACTAGCGGGAGCTCCGAGCAGTACTTC.

The DNA for the CDR3 is TGTGCCAGCAGCCCTGGAGGCTCCCAGTACTCTGGAAACACCATATATTTT. The encoded protein is CASSPGGSQYSGNTIYF. V usage is TRBV9 and J usage is TRBJ1-3; D not resolved. The V gene's germline CDR1 is SGDLS and CDR2 YYNGEE. This CDR3 is 17 amino acids long. V was pared by 4 bases and J by 0 bases, with 17 bases between.

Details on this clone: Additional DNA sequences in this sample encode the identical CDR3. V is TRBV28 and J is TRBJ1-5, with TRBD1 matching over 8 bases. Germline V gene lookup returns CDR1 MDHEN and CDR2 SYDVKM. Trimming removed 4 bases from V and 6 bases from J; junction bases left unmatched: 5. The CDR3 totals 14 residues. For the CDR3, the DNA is TGTGCCAGCAGTTCTGGACAGGGCCGTCAGCCCCAGCATTTT. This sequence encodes CASSSGQGRQPQHF.

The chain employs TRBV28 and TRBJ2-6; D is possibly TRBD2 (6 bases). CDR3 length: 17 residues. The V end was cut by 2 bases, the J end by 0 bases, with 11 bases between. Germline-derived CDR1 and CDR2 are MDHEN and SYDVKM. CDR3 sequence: CASSLKVGSSGANVLTF. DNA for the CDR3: TGTGCCAGCAGTTTAAAGGTCGGGAGCTCTGGGGCCAACGTCCTGACTTTC.

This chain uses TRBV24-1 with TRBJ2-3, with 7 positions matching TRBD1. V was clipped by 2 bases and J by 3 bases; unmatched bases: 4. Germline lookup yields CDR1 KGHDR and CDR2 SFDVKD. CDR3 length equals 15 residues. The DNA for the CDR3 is TGTGCCACCAGTGATTCCGACAGGGCGACAGATACGCAGTATTTT. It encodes CATSDSDRATDTQYF.

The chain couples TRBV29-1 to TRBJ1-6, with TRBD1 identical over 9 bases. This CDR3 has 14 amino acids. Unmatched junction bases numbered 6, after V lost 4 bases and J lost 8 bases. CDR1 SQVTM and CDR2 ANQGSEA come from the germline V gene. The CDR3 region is CSVAGTGKDSPLHF. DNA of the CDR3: TGCAGCGTTGCGGGGACAGGGAAGGATTCACCCCTCCACTTT.

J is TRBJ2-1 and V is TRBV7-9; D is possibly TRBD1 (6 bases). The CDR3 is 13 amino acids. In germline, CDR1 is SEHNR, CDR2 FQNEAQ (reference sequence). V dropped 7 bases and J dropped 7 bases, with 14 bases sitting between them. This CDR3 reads CASTNLRGNEQFF. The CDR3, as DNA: TGTGCCAGCACCAATCTCAGGGGTAATGAGCAGTTCTTC.